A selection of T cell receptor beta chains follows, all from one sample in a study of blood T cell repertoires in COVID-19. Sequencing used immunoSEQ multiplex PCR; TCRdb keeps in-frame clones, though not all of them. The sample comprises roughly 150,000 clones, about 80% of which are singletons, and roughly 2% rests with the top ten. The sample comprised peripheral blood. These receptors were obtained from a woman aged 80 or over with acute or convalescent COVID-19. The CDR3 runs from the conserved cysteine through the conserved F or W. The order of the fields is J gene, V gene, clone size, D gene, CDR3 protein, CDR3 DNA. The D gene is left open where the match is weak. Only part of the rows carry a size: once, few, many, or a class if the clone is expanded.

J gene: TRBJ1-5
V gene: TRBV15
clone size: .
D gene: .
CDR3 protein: CATSRDLGNSNQPQHF
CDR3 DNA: TGTGCCACCAGCAGAGATTTGGGCAATAGCAATCAGCCCCAGCATTTT

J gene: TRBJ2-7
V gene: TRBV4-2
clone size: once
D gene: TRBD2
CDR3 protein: CASGQERGPNYEQYF
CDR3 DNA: TGTGCCAGCGGACAAGAGCGGGGACCGAACTACGAGCAGTACTTC

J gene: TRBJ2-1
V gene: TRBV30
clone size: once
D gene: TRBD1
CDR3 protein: CAWSRGGTGSGNEQFF
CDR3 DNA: TGTGCCTGGAGTCGAGGTGGGACAGGGTCTGGAAATGAGCAGTTCTTC

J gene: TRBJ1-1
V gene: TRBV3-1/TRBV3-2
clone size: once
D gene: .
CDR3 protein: CASSHEGRTEAFF
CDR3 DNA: TGTGCCAGCAGCCACGAGGGTCGCACTGAAGCTTTCTTT

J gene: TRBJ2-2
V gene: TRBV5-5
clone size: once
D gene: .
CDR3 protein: CASTLQGFVNTGELFF
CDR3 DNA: TGTGCCAGCACCCTTCAGGGTTTTGTGAACACCGGGGAGCTGTTTTTT

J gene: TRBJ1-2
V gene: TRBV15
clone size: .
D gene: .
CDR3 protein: CATSRDRVTGSTGYTF
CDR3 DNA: TGTGCCACCAGCAGAGATAGGGTCACAGGGTCGACTGGCTACACCTTC

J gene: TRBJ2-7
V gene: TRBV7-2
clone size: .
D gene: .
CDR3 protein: CASSPGLSRSYEQYF
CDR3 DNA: TGTGCCAGCAGCCCAGGACTATCTCGATCCTACGAGCAGTACTTC

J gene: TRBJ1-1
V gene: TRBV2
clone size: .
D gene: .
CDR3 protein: CASTLGGNGEAFF
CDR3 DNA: TGTGCCAGCACCCTAGGGGGTAACGGTGAAGCTTTCTTT

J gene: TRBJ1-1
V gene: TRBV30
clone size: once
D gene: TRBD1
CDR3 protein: CAWSEGAHTEAFF
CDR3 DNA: TGTGCCTGGAGTGAGGGGGCCCACACTGAAGCTTTCTTT

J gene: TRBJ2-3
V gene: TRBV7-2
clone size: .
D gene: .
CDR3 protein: CASSPMLVLGAKSTDTQYF
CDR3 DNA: TGTGCCAGCAGCCCGATGTTGGTTTTAGGAGCGAAGAGCACAGATACGCAGTATTTT

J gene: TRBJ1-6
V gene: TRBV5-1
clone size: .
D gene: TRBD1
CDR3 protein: CASSSTGERESPLHF
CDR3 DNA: TGCGCCAGCAGCTCAACAGGGGAACGGGAATCACCCCTCCACTTT

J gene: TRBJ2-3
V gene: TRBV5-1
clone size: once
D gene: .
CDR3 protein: CASSLGVRGSTDTQYF
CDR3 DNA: TGCGCCAGCAGCTTGGGTGTACGGGGGTCCACAGATACGCAGTATTTT

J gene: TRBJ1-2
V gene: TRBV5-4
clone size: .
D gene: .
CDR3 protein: CASSLVGGLGYTF
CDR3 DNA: TGTGCCAGCAGCTTGGTCGGGGGTTTAGGCTACACCTTC

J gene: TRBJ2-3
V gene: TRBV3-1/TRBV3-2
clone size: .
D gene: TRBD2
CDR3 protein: CASSRRTSGSQDTQYF
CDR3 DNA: TGTGCCAGCAGCCGCCGGACTAGCGGGAGTCAAGATACGCAGTATTTT

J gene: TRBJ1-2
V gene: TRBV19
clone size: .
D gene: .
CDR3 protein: CASSTQGPNYGYTF
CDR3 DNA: TGTGCCAGTAGTACACAGGGCCCAAACTATGGCTACACCTTC

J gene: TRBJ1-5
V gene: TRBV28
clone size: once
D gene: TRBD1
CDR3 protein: CASTHLRGRSPNQPQHF
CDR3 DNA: TGTGCCAGCACCCATTTAAGGGGGCGAAGCCCAAATCAGCCCCAGCATTTT

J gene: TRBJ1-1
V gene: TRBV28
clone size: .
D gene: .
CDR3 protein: CASRQGISEAFF
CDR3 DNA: TGTGCCAGCAGGCAGGGGATTTCTGAAGCTTTCTTT

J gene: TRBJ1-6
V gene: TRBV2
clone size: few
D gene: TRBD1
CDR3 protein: CASTDRAGESPLHF
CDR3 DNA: TGTGCCAGCACCGACAGGGCAGGGGAGTCACCCCTCCACTTT

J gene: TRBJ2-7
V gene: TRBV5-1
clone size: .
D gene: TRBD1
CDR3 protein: CASSSGGTGRLREQYF
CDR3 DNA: TGCGCCAGCAGCTCCGGAGGGACAGGGCGGTTGCGGGAGCAGTACTTC

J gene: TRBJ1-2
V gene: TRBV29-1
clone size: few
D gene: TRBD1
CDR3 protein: CSADRDGYTF
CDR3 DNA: TGCAGCGCCGACAGGGATGGCTACACCTTC

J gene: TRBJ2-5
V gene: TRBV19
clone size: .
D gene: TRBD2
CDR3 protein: CASSIGLAGAWVETQYF
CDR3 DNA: TGTGCCAGTAGTATCGGATTGGCGGGAGCTTGGGTGGAGACCCAGTACTTC

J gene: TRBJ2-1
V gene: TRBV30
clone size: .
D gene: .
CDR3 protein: CAWARSSYNEQFF
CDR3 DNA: TGTGCCTGGGCTCGGAGCTCCTACAATGAGCAGTTCTTC

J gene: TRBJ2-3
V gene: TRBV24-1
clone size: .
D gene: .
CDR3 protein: CATSEPHQYGVGTQYF
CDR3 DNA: TGTGCCACCAGTGAACCCCATCAATACGGAGTGGGTACGCAGTATTTT

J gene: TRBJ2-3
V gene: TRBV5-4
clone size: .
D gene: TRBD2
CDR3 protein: CASSSSAGSTDTQYF
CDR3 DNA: TGTGCCAGCAGCTCATCAGCGGGAAGCACAGATACGCAGTATTTT

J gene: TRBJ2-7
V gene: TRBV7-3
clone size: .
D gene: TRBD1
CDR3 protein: CASSLAGTGEYEQYF
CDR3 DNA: TGTGCCAGCAGCTTAGCCGGGACAGGGGAGTACGAGCAGTACTTC

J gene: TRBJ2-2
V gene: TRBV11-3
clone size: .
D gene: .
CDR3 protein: CASSSTTGTGELFF
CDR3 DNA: TGTGCCAGCAGCTCCACCACAGGGACCGGGGAGCTGTTTTTT

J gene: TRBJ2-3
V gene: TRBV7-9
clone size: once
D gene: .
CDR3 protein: CASSPLAAQYF
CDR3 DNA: TGTGCCAGCAGCCCGCTCGCAGCGCAGTATTTT

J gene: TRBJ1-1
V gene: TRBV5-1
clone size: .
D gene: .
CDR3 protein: CASSLGANTEAFF
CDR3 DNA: TGCGCCAGCAGCTTGGGCGCGAACACTGAAGCTTTCTTT

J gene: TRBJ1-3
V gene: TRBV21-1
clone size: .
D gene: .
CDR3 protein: CASSKTGTDGNTIYF
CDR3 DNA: TGTGCCAGCAGCAAGACAGGGACTGACGGAAACACCATATATTTT

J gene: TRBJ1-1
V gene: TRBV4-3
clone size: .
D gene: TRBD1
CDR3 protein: CASSPGTGGRNTEAFF
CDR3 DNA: TGCGCCAGCAGCCCTGGGACAGGGGGCAGGAACACTGAAGCTTTCTTT

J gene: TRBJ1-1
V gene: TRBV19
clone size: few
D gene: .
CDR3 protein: CASRQNRDVRTEAFF
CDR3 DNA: TGTGCCAGTAGACAAAACAGGGACGTTCGCACTGAAGCTTTCTTT

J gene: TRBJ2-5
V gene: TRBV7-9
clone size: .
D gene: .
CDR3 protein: CASSFGHNEETQYF
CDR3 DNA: TGTGCCAGCAGCTTCGGACATAATGAAGAGACCCAGTACTTC

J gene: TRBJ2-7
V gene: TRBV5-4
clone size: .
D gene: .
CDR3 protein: CASTSQGPLSYEQYF
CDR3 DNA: TGTGCCAGCACATCACAGGGACCCCTTTCCTACGAGCAGTACTTC

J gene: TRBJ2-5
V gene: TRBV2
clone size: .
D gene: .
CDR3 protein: CASSEGRIGGIGETQYF
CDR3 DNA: TGTGCCAGCAGTGAAGGTCGAATTGGGGGGATAGGGGAGACCCAGTACTTC

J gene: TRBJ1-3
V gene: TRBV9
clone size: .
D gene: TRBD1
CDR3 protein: CASSLDRGISGNTIYF
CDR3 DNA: TGTGCCAGCAGCCTAGACAGGGGTATATCTGGAAACACCATATATTTT

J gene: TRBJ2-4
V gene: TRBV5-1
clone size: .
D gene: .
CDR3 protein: CASSRGGADPKNIQYF
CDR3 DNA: TGCGCCAGCAGCCGGGGAGGTGCAGATCCCAAAAACATTCAGTACTTC

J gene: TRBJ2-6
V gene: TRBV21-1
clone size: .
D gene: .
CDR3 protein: CAGGCRDSSGANVLTF
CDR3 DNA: TGTGCCGGGGGGTGCAGGGACAGCTCTGGGGCCAACGTCCTGACTTTC

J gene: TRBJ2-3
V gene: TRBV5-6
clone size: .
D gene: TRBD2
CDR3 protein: CASSLADGRAQYF
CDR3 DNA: TGTGCCAGCAGCTTGGCGGACGGGAGGGCGCAGTATTTT

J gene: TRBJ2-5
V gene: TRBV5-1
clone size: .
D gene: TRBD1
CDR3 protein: CASSLAQGVRETQYF
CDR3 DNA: TGCGCCAGCAGCTTGGCTCAGGGGGTCCGAGAGACCCAGTACTTC

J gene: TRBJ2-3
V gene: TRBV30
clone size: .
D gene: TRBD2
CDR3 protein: CACSGGSTDTQYF
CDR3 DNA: TGTGCCTGTAGCGGGGGTAGCACAGATACGCAGTATTTT

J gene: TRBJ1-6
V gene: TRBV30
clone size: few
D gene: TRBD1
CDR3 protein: CAWSVQGEYSPLHF
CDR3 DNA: TGTGCCTGGAGTGTACAGGGGGAGTATTCACCCCTCCACTTT

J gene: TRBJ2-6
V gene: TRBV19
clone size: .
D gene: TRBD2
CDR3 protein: CASSAVRTSGPPRGANVLTF
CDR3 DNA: TGTGCCAGTAGTGCGGTAAGGACTAGCGGGCCTCCTCGTGGGGCCAACGTCCTGACTTTC

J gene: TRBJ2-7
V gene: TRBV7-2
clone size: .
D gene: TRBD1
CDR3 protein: CASSFDRGRPYEQYF
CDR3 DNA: TGTGCCAGCAGCTTCGACAGGGGGCGCCCCTACGAGCAGTACTTC

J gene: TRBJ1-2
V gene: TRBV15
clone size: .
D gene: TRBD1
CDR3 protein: CATSRGGTGGYGYTF
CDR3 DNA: TGTGCCACCAGCAGAGGAGGGACAGGGGGCTATGGCTACACCTTC

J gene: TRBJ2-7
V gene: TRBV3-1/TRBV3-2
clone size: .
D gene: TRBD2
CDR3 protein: CASSPRLAESRIVF
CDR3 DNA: TGTGCCAGCAGCCCCCGACTAGCGGAAAGCCGGATCGTGTTC

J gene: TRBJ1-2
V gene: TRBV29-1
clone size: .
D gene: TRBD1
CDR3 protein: CSGQSPGGVGYTF
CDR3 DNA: TGCAGCGGTCAATCCCCAGGGGGAGTTGGCTACACCTTC

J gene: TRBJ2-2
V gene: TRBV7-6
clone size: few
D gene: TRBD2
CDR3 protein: CASSLVAGGPGELFF
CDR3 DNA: TGTGCCAGCAGCTTAGTAGCGGGAGGCCCCGGGGAGCTGTTTTTT

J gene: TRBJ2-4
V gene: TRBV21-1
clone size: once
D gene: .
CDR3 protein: CASSIVQRIQYF
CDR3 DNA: TGTGCCAGCAGTATCGTACAACGCATTCAGTACTTC